The next 28 T cell receptor beta chains were all read from a single sample in a study of post-analysis software for immune sequencing data. General study results and limits: The study found TRBV5-6, TRBV5-1 and TRBV20-1 among four to six TRBV segments more frequent in patients than controls.

Their cognate antigens are unknown. The TCR beta cDNA libraries contained unique molecular identifiers. TCRdb processed the PCR reads anew with MiXCR; each CDR3 protein has one entry. The repertoire includes about 810,000 distinct CDR3 sequences, roughly half of them detected once, and under 6% sits in the top ten. Sequenced: blood. These receptors originate from a girl between 5 and 17 years old with multiple sclerosis.

This chain joins TRBV12-3 or TRBV12-4 and TRBJ2-6, with D tentatively TRBD2 (6 bases). CDR3 length: 16 amino acids. V lost 5 bases and J 0 bases, leaving 11 bases between the germline ends. The CDR3 DNA sequence: TGTGCCAGCAGTCCCCGGGGGTCCTCTGGGGCCAACGTCCTGACTTTC. Protein product: CASSPRGSSGANVLTF.

J is TRBJ2-7 and V is TRBV24-1, with 7 bases matching TRBD1. This CDR3 has 14 residues. Germline CDR1 KGHDR, CDR2 SFDVKD. J gave up 2 bases and V 4 bases, and 4 bases lay outside the gene matches. The CDR3 is CATSETGITYEQYF. CDR3 coding DNA: TGTGCCACCAGTGAGACAGGGATTACCTACGAGCAGTACTTC.

CDR3 amino acids: CAISVAGGQINEQFF. In DNA form, the CDR3 reads TGTGCCATCAGCGTAGCGGGAGGGCAGATAAATGAGCAGTTCTTC. V and J are TRBV10-3 and TRBJ2-1; 11 bases fit TRBD2. This CDR3 is built from 15 residues. The germline V gene encodes CDR1 ENHRY and CDR2 SYGVKD. Losses at the gene ends were 6 bases for V and 7 bases for J; bases not matched to a gene: 8.

The chain is built from TRBV6-1 and TRBJ2-7; D may be TRBD2 (7 bases). The CDR3 is 13 residues long. Trimming shortened V by 7 bases and J by 2 bases, and 12 bases separated the two germline ends. Germline CDR1 is MNHNS and CDR2 is SASEGT. The CDR3 here is CASIQGLTYEQYF. The CDR3 DNA reads TGTGCCAGCATACAGGGACTAACCTACGAGCAGTACTTC.

The chain employs TRBV20-1 and TRBJ2-7; 9 nucleotides match TRBD1. This CDR3 is built from 19 residues. Unmatched junction bases numbered 18, after V lost 1 base and J lost 2 bases. Germline CDR1 and CDR2: DFQATT and SNEGSKA (reference sequence). The CDR3 here is CSARGVGQGFAGSPYEQYF. In nucleotides, the CDR3 is TGCAGTGCTAGAGGGGTAGGACAGGGGTTCGCGGGATCCCCCTACGAGCAGTACTTC.

This chain connects TRBV20-1 to TRBJ2-4; D call uncertain. The better agreement between TRBJ2-7 and the DNA end casts doubt on the J call. This CDR3 has 11 residues. Germline V gene sequence: CDR1 DFQATT, CDR2 SNEGSKA (reference sequence). CDR3 loop: CSASVGHEQYF. Written as DNA, the CDR3 is TGCAGTGCTAGCGTGGGCCACGAGCAGTACTTC.

V gene TRBV3-1 combines with J gene TRBJ1-2; D not certain. This CDR3 comprises 14 residues. The V gene lost 5 bases and the J gene lost 2 bases, with 12 bases spanning the gap. CDR1 is LGHDT, CDR2 YNNKEL, per germline (reference sequence). DNA of the CDR3: TGTGCCAGCAGCGTTCCGGGAGGAAACTATGGCTACACCTTC. This codes for CASSVPGGNYGYTF.

This chain links TRBV20-1 with TRBJ2-7; a weak D match, TRBD2 (6 bases). CDR3 length equals 14 residues. Germline CDR1 reads DFQATT; CDR2 reads SNEGSKA (reference sequence). Trimming removed 1 base from V and 0 bases from J, with 10 bases in between. CDR3 sequence: CSARGRESSYEQYF. In DNA form, the CDR3 reads TGCAGTGCTAGAGGGAGGGAGAGCTCCTACGAGCAGTACTTC.

This chain uses TRBV27 with TRBJ1-2; D call uncertain. CDR1 is MNHEY, CDR2 SMNVEV, per germline (reference sequence). The CDR3 extends over 15 amino acids. V lost 3 bases and J lost 0, with 11 bases in between. The CDR3 here is CASSFSPAPNYGYTF. The CDR3 coding sequence is TGTGCCAGCAGTTTTTCCCCCGCCCCTAACTATGGCTACACCTTC.

The V call is TRBV20-1, the J call TRBJ2-5; 9 bases fit TRBD2. The junction had 7 bases not matched to a gene; V was cut back by 1 base and J by 1 base. This CDR3 has 16 amino acids. Germline loops: CDR1 DFQATT, CDR2 SNEGSKA (reference sequence). The CDR3 reads CSARGRLAEIQETQYF. CDR3 nucleotides: TGCAGTGCTAGAGGCCGACTAGCGGAGATCCAAGAGACCCAGTACTTC.

There are a few counts of this clonotype. The chain has TRBV5-1 and TRBJ2-1, with 7 bases that match TRBD2. Germline CDR1 and CDR2: SGHRS and YFSETQ. V shed 2 bases, J shed 2 bases, and the junction held 4 bases outside the gene matches. The CDR3 runs 15 residues. For the CDR3, the DNA is TGCGCCAGCAGCTTTCCAGCGGGAACCTACAATGAGCAGTTCTTC. Amino acids: CASSFPAGTYNEQFF.

This chain connects TRBV27 to TRBJ1-2, with 7 bases lining up with TRBD1. The CDR3 covers 15 residues. Germline V gene data show CDR1 as MNHEY and CDR2 as SMNVEV (reference sequence). V lost 6 bases to trimming and J lost 4 bases; unmatched junction nucleotides: 11. The CDR3 protein is CASSRGFGTAYGYTF. CDR3 nucleotides: TGTGCCAGCAGCCGGGGTTTCGGGACAGCCTATGGCTACACCTTC.

To note about this clonotype: Germline is not matched at one junction end, which may reflect a read error. V gene TRBV5-1 combines with J gene TRBJ2-7, with 7 bases fitting TRBD2. The CDR3 covers 15 residues. The germline CDR1 and CDR2 sequences are SGHRS and YFSETQ. In DNA form, the CDR3 reads TGCACCAGCAGCCTAAGGGCGGGGGACTCCTACGAGCAGTACTTC. The encoded protein is CTSSLRAGDSYEQYF.

V gene TRBV25-1 combines with J gene TRBJ2-1; TRBD2 matches 8 bases. The CDR3 runs 13 residues. The V gene's germline CDR1 is MGHDK and CDR2 SYGVNS. J gave up 6 bases and V 6 bases, and 4 bases lay outside the gene matches. The CDR3 loop reads CASSGGGGNEQFF. The CDR3 DNA reads TGTGCCAGCAGCGGGGGGGGCGGCAATGAGCAGTTCTTC.

This rearrangement joins TRBV29-1 to TRBJ2-5; no reliable D call. The better agreement between TRBJ2-7 and the DNA end casts doubt on the J call. Germline CDR1 and CDR2: SQVTM and ANQGSEA. The CDR3 has 13 amino acids. CDR3 region: CSVVLGHSYEQYF. The CDR3 coding sequence is TGCAGCGTTGTTTTAGGCCACTCCTACGAGCAGTACTTC.

V and J are TRBV29-1 and TRBJ2-7; 9 bases agree with TRBD1. The ends lost 7 bases at V and 4 bases at J; junction bases unmatched: 11. The CDR3 covers 14 residues. Germline assignment: CDR1 SQVTM and CDR2 ANQGSEA. The CDR3 reads CSASDRGGSYEQYF. For the CDR3, the DNA is TGCAGCGCATCCGACAGGGGGGGATCGTACGAGCAGTACTTC.

The rearrangement uses TRBV2 and TRBJ1-2, with D perhaps TRBD1 (6 bases). V lost 7 bases, J lost 5 bases, and 20 bases lay in between. The CDR3 covers 15 residues. Germline V gene data show CDR1 as SNHLY and CDR2 as FYNNEI. CDR3 amino acids: CASTSRGPTAYGYTF. CDR3 nucleotides: TGTGCCAGCACTTCCAGGGGCCCCACGGCTTATGGCTACACCTTC.

The chain joins TRBV5-1 to TRBJ2-1; D is unresolved. CDR3 length equals 16 residues. In germline, CDR1 is SGHRS, CDR2 YFSETQ. V lost 0 bases and J 5 bases, leaving 15 bases between the germline ends. CDR3 residues: CASSLEGPPLHNEQFF. CDR3 in DNA: TGCGCCAGCAGCTTGGAAGGACCACCCCTACACAATGAGCAGTTCTTC.

The chain uses TRBV6-1 and TRBJ2-7, with 7 bases identical to TRBD1. This CDR3 is built from 17 residues. V lost 5 bases and J lost 3; bases outside the gene matches: 16. Germline V CDR1 and CDR2: MNHNS, SASEGT. The CDR3 here is CASSHLKPRGFFYEQYF. For the CDR3, the DNA is TGTGCCAGCAGTCATCTCAAACCCAGGGGGTTCTTCTACGAGCAGTACTTC.

CDR3 nucleotide sequence: TGCAGTGCTGGACAGGGAACTAATGAAAAACTGTTTTTT. This codes for CSAGQGTNEKLFF. This chain joins TRBV20-1 and TRBJ1-4; 8 bases align to TRBD1. V lost 5 bases and J lost 1; bases outside the gene matches: 0. Germline CDR1 DFQATT, CDR2 SNEGSKA (reference sequence). The CDR3 length is 13 residues.

In this sample, this clonotype turned up a few times. The V call is TRBV7-2, the J call TRBJ2-7, with D uncertain. This CDR3 has 12 residues. Germline CDR1 reads SGHTA; CDR2 reads FQGNSA. Trimming stripped 0 bases from V and 5 bases from J, with 5 bases between. CDR3 region: CASSLAHNEQYF. DNA of the CDR3: TGTGCCAGCAGCTTAGCGCATAACGAGCAGTACTTC.

The chain uses TRBV27 and TRBJ2-3; tentative D call: TRBD1 (6 bases). The CDR3 length is 12 residues. CDR1 and CDR2 (germline): MNHEY, SMNVEV (reference sequence). Trimming removed 6 bases from V and 6 bases from J, with 10 bases in between. As DNA, the CDR3 is TGTGCCAGCAGCAATCAGGGGGATACGCAGTATTTT. It encodes CASSNQGDTQYF.

The rearrangement links TRBV6-1 to TRBJ2-7; 10 positions match TRBD1. The CDR3 is 16 amino acids. In germline, CDR1 is MNHNS, CDR2 SASEGT. Trimming removed 6 bases from V and 4 bases from J; junction bases left unmatched: 12. CDR3 sequence reads: CASSDGGDRGRYEQYF. The DNA for the CDR3 is TGTGCCAGCAGCGATGGGGGAGACAGGGGGCGATACGAGCAGTACTTC.

The V and J genes are TRBV4-1 and TRBJ2-2; D not resolved. Per the germline V gene, CDR1 is MGHRA and CDR2 is YSYEKL. Between the trimmed V and J ends, which lost 1 base and 6 bases, there was a span of 3 bases. CDR3 length: 12 amino acids. CDR3 loop: CASSQGPGELFF. CDR3 DNA sequence: TGCGCCAGCAGCCAAGGCCCCGGGGAGCTGTTTTTT.

On this clonotype: A read error is likely, as this CDR3 ends without the conserved phenylalanine or tryptophan. CDR3 region: CSVDEGVGYTV. In nucleotides, the CDR3 is TGCAGCGTTGACGAAGGGGTTGGCTACACCGTC. The V gene is TRBV29-1, the J gene TRBJ1-2; tentative D call: TRBD1 (5 bases). The CDR3 totals 11 residues. V was shortened by 3 bases and J by 7 bases, with 9 bases between the two germline ends. The germline CDR1 and CDR2 sequences are SQVTM and ANQGSEA.

The CDR3 loop reads CSATRGPQMAYEQYF. CDR3 DNA: TGCAGTGCTACCAGGGGACCCCAAATGGCCTACGAGCAGTACTTC. The chain recombines TRBV20-1 with TRBJ2-7; a weak D match, TRBD1 (6 bases). The CDR3 is made up of 15 amino acids. The V end lost 4 bases, the J end lost 2 bases, and 18 bases lay between the germline ends. Germline V gene data show CDR1 as DFQATT and CDR2 as SNEGSKA (reference sequence).

The chain carries TRBV12-3 or TRBV12-4 and TRBJ2-6; 8 bases are a match to TRBD1. V was pared by 7 bases and J by 1 base, with 9 bases of the junction left unmatched. CDR3 length equals 17 residues. In DNA, the CDR3 is TGTGCCAGCACCGACAGGGGCCCGAGGTCTGGGGCCAACGTCCTGACTTTC. Translating gives CASTDRGPRSGANVLTF.

This clonotype has only a few counts. V is TRBV4-1 and J is TRBJ2-7, with 9 bases fitting TRBD1. This CDR3 contains 15 residues. V lost 0 bases and J lost 4; bases outside the gene matches: 4. Germline V gene sequence: CDR1 MGHRA, CDR2 YSYEKL. As DNA, the CDR3 is TGCGCCAGCAGCCAAGATCCGGGACAGGGATACGAGCAGTACTTC. It codes for CASSQDPGQGYEQYF.